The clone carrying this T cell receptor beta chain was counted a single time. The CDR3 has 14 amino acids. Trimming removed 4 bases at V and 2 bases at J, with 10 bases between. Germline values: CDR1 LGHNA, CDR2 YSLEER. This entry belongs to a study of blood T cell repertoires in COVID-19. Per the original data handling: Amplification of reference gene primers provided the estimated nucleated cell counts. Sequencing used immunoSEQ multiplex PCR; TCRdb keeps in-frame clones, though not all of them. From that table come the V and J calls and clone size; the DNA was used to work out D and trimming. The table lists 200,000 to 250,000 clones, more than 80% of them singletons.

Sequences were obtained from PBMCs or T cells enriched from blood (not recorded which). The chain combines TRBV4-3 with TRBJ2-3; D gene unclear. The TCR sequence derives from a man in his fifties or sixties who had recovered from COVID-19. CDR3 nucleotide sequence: TGCGCCAGCAGCCGCCTAGACTCCACAGATACGCAGTATTTT. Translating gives CASSRLDSTDTQYF.